This TCR beta chain was observed in a study of T cells in Graves' hyperthyroidism and ophthalmopathy. Overall study results and limits: Prediction of ophthalmopathy progression came a median approximately 6.5 months pre-onset.

Each ophthalmopathy patient scored at least 3 on the Clinical Activity Score and at least 4 on NOSPECS grade, with duration under 3 months. Diagnosis relied on clinical symptoms, serum thyroxine and TRAb, thyroid ultrasound and orbital computed tomography. The sample holds many counts of this clonotype. Its matching antigen is unknown. Amplified TCR beta CDR3 regions came from RNA transcripts. The TCR CDR3 first-round RT-PCR relied on the HTBI primer set. In TCRdb, the multiplex PCR reads were re-called with MiXCR into one record per CDR3 protein. The table records around 690,000 distinct CDR3 sequences, less than 25% of them present only once. Trimming cost V 5 bases and J 3 bases; bases outside gene matches: 7. Germline assignment: CDR1 SGHAT and CDR2 FQNNGV. The length of the CDR3 is 15 residues.

The chain combines TRBV11-2 with TRBJ2-1, with 7 nucleotides matching TRBD2. Sequencing was carried out using blood. The TCR originated in a young man with Graves' ophthalmopathy. In DNA, the CDR3 is TGTGCCAGCAGCCCCCGGACTAGTATCTACAATGAGCAGTTCTTC. It translates to CASSPRTSIYNEQFF.